This T cell receptor beta chain originates from a study of vaccination effects on CD4 cells after COVID-19. Antigen-specific CD4+ T cell clonotypes were called by their expansion after viral peptide-pool culture in ViraFEST. Culture lasted about 11 days before CD4+ T cell isolation. Vaccinated participants had no history of SARS-CoV-2 infection and tested negative for nucleocapsid antibodies. About 2.1 million PBMC were seeded per well and grown in the presence of about 10 IU/ml IL-2 and 9.5 to 10 ug/ml peptides. The CDR3 has 16 residues. Looked up from germline, CDR1 is SGHRS and CDR2 is YFSETQ. After removal of 2 bases from V and 1 base from J, the junction contained 6 bases not matched to a gene. About this clone: Its antigen is undetermined.

Produced via immunoSEQ multiplex PCR; TCRdb's table is partial and in-frame only. This repertoire shows tens of thousands of clones, around 75% found once; its top ten account for 3.5% to 4.5%. The TCR was taken from a human donor who received a COVID-19 vaccine. The rearrangement uses TRBV5-1 and TRBJ2-5; 9 nucleotides line up with TRBD1. Sequencing used CD4+ T cells from PBMCs cultured with HCoV-OC43 spike peptides, obtained before COVID-19 vaccination. This sample's subset: HCoV-OC43 spike overlapping peptide pool stimulation. Here the CDR3 reads CASSLNTQGAQETQYF. CDR3 nucleotides: TGCGCCAGCAGCTTAAATACACAGGGGGCCCAAGAGACCCAGTACTTC.